This is a list of T cell receptor beta chains from one sample in a study of T cells in Graves' hyperthyroidism and ophthalmopathy. One entry per CDR3 protein, called by TCRdb with MiXCR from the multiplex PCR reads. The table lists some 360,000 distinct CDR3 sequences, roughly 13% of them singletons, with about 11% in the top ten. The sequenced material came from blood. Every receptor here comes from a woman aged 55-70 years with Graves' hyperthyroidism. The CDR3 runs from the conserved cysteine through the conserved F or W. A D gene is named only where the DNA matches it firmly. Size is stated for part of the rows, as once, few or many counts, or as a class when the clone is expanded.

TRBV6-6,TRBJ2-1,many,.,CASSYSDNEQFF,TGTGCCAGCAGTTACTCTGACAATGAGCAGTTCTTC
TRBV19,TRBJ2-7,many,TRBD2,CASSGPGGGGAPSYEQYF,TGTGCCAGTAGTGGCCCTGGTGGCGGGGGAGCACCCAGCTACGAGCAGTACTTC
TRBV6-5,TRBJ1-1,many,.,CASSYFGPNTEAFF,.
TRBV6-1,TRBJ2-5,few,.,CASSWSETQYF,TGTGCCAGCAGTTGGTCGGAGACCCAGTACTTC
TRBV5-1,TRBJ2-5,few,.,CASSLGQGIGETQYF,TGCGCCAGCAGCTTGGGTCAGGGTATAGGAGAGACCCAGTACTTC
TRBV29-1,TRBJ1-1,many,.,CSVDLGGRQIPEAFF,TGCAGCGTTGATCTAGGCGGTCGGCAGATTCCTGAAGCTTTCTTT
TRBV7-6,TRBJ2-7,.,TRBD2,CASSGDYYEQYF,TGTGCCAGCAGCGGGGACTATTACGAGCAGTACTTC
TRBV15,TRBJ2-1,few,TRBD2,CATRGRGAYNEQFF,TGTGCCACCAGGGGCCGGGGGGCCTACAATGAGCAGTTCTTC
TRBV12-3/TRBV12-4,TRBJ2-3,many,.,CASSSPRGGGYTQYF,TGTGCCAGCAGTTCCCCGCGAGGGGGGGGATATACGCAGTATTTT
TRBV11-2,TRBJ2-7,.,TRBD2,CASSSGGSGTYEQYF,TGTGCCAGCAGCTCGGGAGGGTCCGGGACCTACGAGCAGTACTTC
TRBV9,TRBJ2-3,many,.,CASSVKVERTDTQYF,TGTGCCAGCAGCGTCAAAGTCGAACGCACAGATACGCAGTATTTT
TRBV20-1,TRBJ2-3,.,TRBD2,CSARSYGTRASTDTQYF,TGCAGTGCTAGGTCCTACGGGACTAGAGCTAGCACAGATACGCAGTATTTT
TRBV7-9,TRBJ2-7,many,TRBD2,CASSDIIAGGYEQYF,TGTGCCAGCAGCGACATCATAGCGGGAGGCTACGAGCAGTACTTC
TRBV2,TRBJ1-1,many,.,CASSVDRENTEAFF,TGTGCCAGCAGTGTCGACCGTGAAAACACTGAAGCTTTCTTT
TRBV10-3,TRBJ1-2,.,.,CAIATANYGYTF,TGTGCCATTGCGACAGCTAACTATGGCTACACCTTC
TRBV27,TRBJ2-5,many,.,CASSAGSRGAETQYF,TGTGCCAGCAGTGCCGGCTCCAGGGGAGCGGAGACCCAGTACTTC
TRBV28,TRBJ2-1,.,TRBD1,CASSGDRPHNEQFF,TGTGCCAGCAGTGGGGACAGGCCCCACAATGAGCAGTTCTTC
TRBV27,TRBJ1-1,many,.,CASRGEGTEAFF,TGTGCCAGCCGAGGGGAGGGCACTGAAGCTTTCTTT
TRBV9,TRBJ2-3,once,.,CASSVEGGTQYF,TGTGCCAGCAGCGTAGAGGGGGGCACGCAGTATTTT
TRBV2,TRBJ1-1,.,.,CASSYRRENAEAFF,TGTGCCAGCTCCTACAGGAGAGAGAACGCTGAAGCTTTCTTT
TRBV30,TRBJ2-2,many,TRBD1,CAWGTGSTGELFF,TGTGCCTGGGGGACAGGGAGCACCGGGGAGCTGTTTTTT
TRBV10-3,TRBJ2-2,.,.,CAISETGPAGELFF,TGTGCCATCAGTGAAACAGGGCCTGCCGGGGAGCTGTTTTTT
TRBV28,TRBJ2-7,many,TRBD2,CASSFGGTSYEQYF,TGTGCCAGCAGTTTCGGCGGGACTAGCTACGAGCAGTACTTC
TRBV5-1,TRBJ2-7,many,TRBD1,CASSAITGDYEQYF,TGCGCCAGCAGCGCAATAACAGGGGACTACGAGCAGTACTTC
TRBV19,TRBJ2-4,.,TRBD1,CASSKTGIYQYF,TGTGCCAGTAGTAAGACAGGGATCTATCAGTACTTC